The 3 T cell receptor beta chains in this list originate from one sample, sequenced in a study of shared clonotypes between healthy human individuals. Here immunoSEQ multiplex PCR was the method, and the copy in TCRdb shows in-frame clones only, minus some. The sample consists of about 1.1 million clones, around three quarters of them appearing once. The sequenced sample consisted of memory CD4+ T cells from PBMCs. This sample's subset: CD45RA-negative fraction. The receptors originated from a man between 18 and 29 years old in good health. Some clones in this sample may be carry-over from other donors' samples.

The V gene is TRBV28, the J gene TRBJ1-2; 7 positions agree with TRBD1. The V and J ends lost 4 bases and 3 bases, in that order; junction bases with no gene match: 5. Germline CDR1 and CDR2: MDHEN and SYDVKM. The CDR3 consists of 14 residues. In DNA form, the CDR3 reads TGTGCCAGCAGTTGGGGCAGGGGGTACTATGGCTACACCTTC. Amino acids: CASSWGRGYYGYTF.

V and J are TRBV6-5 and TRBJ2-7, with unresolved D. Trimming took 2 bases from V and 2 from J, leaving 7 bases between them. The CDR3 is 13 residues long. Germline CDR1 MNHEY, CDR2 SVGAGI. Here the CDR3 DNA reads TGTGCCAGCAGTTACCTCCCCCCCTACGAGCAGTACTTC. It specifies CASSYLPPYEQYF.

The rearrangement joins TRBV5-1 to TRBJ2-1, with D possibly TRBD2 on 6 matching bases. Deletions cut 5 bases from V and 4 bases from J, with 13 bases between. Germline values: CDR1 SGHRS, CDR2 YFSETQ. The CDR3 covers 14 residues. In DNA form, the CDR3 reads TGCGCCAGCAGTGGGACTGCAAGGTACAATGAGCAGTTCTTC. It is translated as CASSGTARYNEQFF.